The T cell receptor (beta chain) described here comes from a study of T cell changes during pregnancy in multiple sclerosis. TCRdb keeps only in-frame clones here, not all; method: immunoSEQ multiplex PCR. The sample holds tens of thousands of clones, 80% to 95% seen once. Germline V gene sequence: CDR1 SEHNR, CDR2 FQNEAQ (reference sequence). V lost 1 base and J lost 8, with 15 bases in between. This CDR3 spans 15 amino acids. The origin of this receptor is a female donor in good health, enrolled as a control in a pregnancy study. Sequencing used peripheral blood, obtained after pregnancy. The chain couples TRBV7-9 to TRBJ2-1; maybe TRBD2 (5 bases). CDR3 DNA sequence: TGTGCCAGCAGCTTAGACCCTGGGCTAGCCGATGAGCAGTTCTTC. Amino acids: CASSLDPGLADEQFF.